What follows is one TCR beta chain and its context. Measured with immunoSEQ multiplex PCR; TCRdb has only the in-frame clones, and not every one. Counted here are around 200,000 clones, 65% to 90% occurring once; the ten biggest clones make up around 5.4%. This entry comes from a study of blood T cell repertoires in COVID-19. Overall study: PBMCs, B-cell-depleted T cells, or T cells were the source of the cDNA or gDNA that made up the material.

Sequences were obtained from peripheral blood. This TCR derives from a human donor in a cohort sampled during active COVID-19.

In DNA, the CDR3 is TGTGCCAGCAGCCCTGGGCTAGCGTCTCCCTACGAGCAGTACTTC. Encoded protein: CASSPGLASPYEQYF. V usage is TRBV28 and J usage is TRBJ2-7; a possible D gene is TRBD2 (6 bases). The V gene lost 6 bases and the J gene lost 2 bases, with 17 bases spanning the gap. This CDR3 spans 15 amino acids. The V gene's germline CDR1 is MDHEN and CDR2 SYDVKM.